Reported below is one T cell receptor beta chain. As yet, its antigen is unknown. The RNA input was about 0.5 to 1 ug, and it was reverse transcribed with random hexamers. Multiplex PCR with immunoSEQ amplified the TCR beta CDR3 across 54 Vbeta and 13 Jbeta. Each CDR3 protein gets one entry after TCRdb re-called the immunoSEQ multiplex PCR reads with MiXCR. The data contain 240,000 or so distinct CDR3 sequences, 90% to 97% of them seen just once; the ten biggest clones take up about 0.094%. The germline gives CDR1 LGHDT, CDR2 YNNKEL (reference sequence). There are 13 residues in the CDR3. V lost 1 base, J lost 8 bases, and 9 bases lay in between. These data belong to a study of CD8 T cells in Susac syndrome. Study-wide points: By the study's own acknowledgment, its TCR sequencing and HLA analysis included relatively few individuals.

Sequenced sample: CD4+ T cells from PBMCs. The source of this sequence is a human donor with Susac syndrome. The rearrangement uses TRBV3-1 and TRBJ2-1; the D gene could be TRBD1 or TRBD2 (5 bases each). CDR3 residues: CASSQGRGDEQFF. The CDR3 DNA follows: TGTGCCAGCAGCCAAGGACGGGGCGATGAGCAGTTCTTC.